These T cell receptor beta chains were read from a single sample in a study of cytomegalovirus exposure and HLA in healthy donors. The method was immunoSEQ multiplex PCR; TCRdb's version includes in-frame clones alone and lacks a portion of them. The sample yields under 250,000 clones, 79% seen once. The material sequenced was PBMCs. These TCRs come from a woman in her 30s in good health and CMV-seropositive. Both conserved end residues are part of each CDR3. The order of the fields is D gene, J gene, clone size, V gene, CDR3 DNA, CDR3 protein. A D gene is named only where the DNA matches it firmly. Rows give clone size only sometimes, using once, few, many, or a class for an expanded clone.

NA | TRBJ2-5 | NA | TRBV9 | TGTGCCAGCAGCCCCAGGGCCAGCCAAGAGACCCAGTACTTC | CASSPRASQETQYF
NA | TRBJ2-3 | NA | TRBV6-1 | TGTGCCAGCAGTGCGACAGAGGATACGCAGTATTTT | CASSATEDTQYF
NA | TRBJ1-1 | NA | TRBV5-8 | TGTGCCAGCAACTACTTCATGAACACTGAAGCTTTCTTT | CASNYFMNTEAFF
NA | TRBJ1-6 | NA | TRBV27 | TGTGCCAGCAGTTTAGCGGGCGCGTATAATTCACCCCTCCACTTT | CASSLAGAYNSPLHF
NA | TRBJ1-1 | few | TRBV29-1 | TGCAGCGTTGAAGATGAGCAGAGGACTGAAGCTTTCTTT | CSVEDEQRTEAFF
NA | TRBJ1-2 | NA | TRBV18 | TGTGCCAGCTCACCTACCACAGGAAATGGCTACACCTTC | CASSPTTGNGYTF
TRBD1 | TRBJ1-6 | NA | TRBV5-6 | TGTGCCAGCAGCCGGACAGGGGGAGTGGGAGGATCACCCCTCCACTTT | CASSRTGGVGGSPLHF
NA | TRBJ2-2 | NA | TRBV11-2 | TGTGCCAGCAGCTTAGATCCGCCTGCCGCGGCCGGGGAGCTGTTTTTT | CASSLDPPAAAGELFF
NA | TRBJ2-1 | NA | TRBV10-3 | TGTGCCATCAGTGAGTCGGGGCCACCTGGGGATGAGCAGTTCTTC | CAISESGPPGDEQFF
NA | TRBJ1-2 | NA | TRBV4-3 | TGCGCCAGCAGCCAAGATAGACAGAGCTATGGCTACACCTTC | CASSQDRQSYGYTF
TRBD2 | TRBJ2-5 | once | TRBV5-4 | TGTGCCAGCAGCTTGTCTAGCGGGAGCGGGGAGACCCAGTACTTC | CASSLSSGSGETQYF
NA | TRBJ1-3 | NA | TRBV15 | TGTGCCACCAGCAGATCGAGGACTGAAAGCTCTGGAAACACCATATATTTT | CATSRSRTESSGNTIYF
NA | TRBJ2-7 | NA | TRBV4-2 | TGTGCCAGCAGCCAGTTTCCTCTAGCGAGGGGTAGCGAGCAGTACTTC | CASSQFPLARGSEQYF
NA | TRBJ1-3 | NA | TRBV27 | TGTGCCAGCAGTTTACTGGGAGGCTCTGGAAACACCATATATTTT | CASSLLGGSGNTIYF
NA | TRBJ2-5 | NA | TRBV10-1 | TGCGCCAGCAGTGCGGGAGAGACCCAGTACTTC | CASSAGETQYF
TRBD2 | TRBJ2-7 | medium-sized | TRBV4-1 | TGCGCCAGCAGCCAAGATCGGGAGGGAGGGGACGAGCAGTACTTC | CASSQDREGGDEQYF
NA | TRBJ1-2 | NA | TRBV9 | TGTGCCAGCAGCGACGGCTCCGGGATTAACTATGGCTACACCTTC | CASSDGSGINYGYTF
TRBD1 | TRBJ1-4 | NA | TRBV7-8 | TGTGCCAGCAGCCTAGGGACAGGGGGAAAACTGTTTTTT | CASSLGTGGKLFF
NA | TRBJ2-7 | NA | TRBV9 | TGTGCCAGCAGCATTAGTGCCCTGAGCTCCTACGAGCAGTACTTC | CASSISALSSYEQYF
TRBD1 | TRBJ1-3 | few | TRBV19 | TGTGCCAGTCGGGACAGGCCGAAAGGAAACACCATATATTTT | CASRDRPKGNTIYF
NA | TRBJ2-7 | NA | TRBV5-1 | TGCGCCAGCAGCTTAGATTTACGGGGAGCAGGGGACGAGCAGTACTTC | CASSLDLRGAGDEQYF
TRBD1 | TRBJ2-1 | NA | TRBV7-9 | TGTGCCAGCAGCCAAGGACAGGGGGCCAGGAATGAGCAGTTCTTC | CASSQGQGARNEQFF
NA | TRBJ1-2 | NA | TRBV2 | TGTGCCTCCCAGGGGCCCGGGACGGCCTATGGCTACACCTTC | CASQGPGTAYGYTF
NA | TRBJ2-1 | NA | TRBV5-4 | TGTGCCAGCAGCTTGGGACAGGGACTCTACAATGAGCAGTTCTTC | CASSLGQGLYNEQFF
NA | TRBJ1-6 | NA | TRBV6-5 | TGTGCCGTGGGGCCAGGGGCTTCACCCCTCCACTTT | CAVGPGASPLHF
NA | TRBJ1-2 | NA | TRBV11-2 | TGTGCCAGCAGCTTAGATAACAGGCACAACTATGGCTACACCTTC | CASSLDNRHNYGYTF